The clone carrying this T cell receptor beta chain was observed a few times. Its specificity is unknown. By 5'RACE template switching, TCR cDNA was produced, with a universal primer site and UMIs added in the process. TCRdb fed the 5' RACE reads into MiXCR, producing one record per CDR3 protein. The sample lists approximately 350,000 distinct CDR3 sequences, approximately 10% occurring once. These data come from a study of T cells after yellow fever vaccination. Turning to the study itself: Those fractions that held only low numbers of cells were prepared using the SMART-Seq v4 Ultra Low Input RNA kit.

Germline V lookup: CDR1 LNHDA, CDR2 SQIVND (reference sequence). The CDR3 consists of 16 residues. The V gene lost 1 base and the J gene lost 0 bases, with 7 bases spanning the gap. Study-level results: After the booster, 95% to 98% of CD4 and more than 75% of CD8 primary-response clones were re-detected.

The sequence derives from a man aged 18 to 30 who received the YFV17D yellow fever vaccine. This sample comprised PBMCs, obtained on the day of the first yellow fever vaccination. The V call is TRBV19, the J call TRBJ2-6; no clear D. Here the CDR3 DNA reads TGTGCCAGTAGTATAGTTTACAGCTCTGGGGCCAACGTCCTGACTTTC. Protein: CASSIVYSSGANVLTF.